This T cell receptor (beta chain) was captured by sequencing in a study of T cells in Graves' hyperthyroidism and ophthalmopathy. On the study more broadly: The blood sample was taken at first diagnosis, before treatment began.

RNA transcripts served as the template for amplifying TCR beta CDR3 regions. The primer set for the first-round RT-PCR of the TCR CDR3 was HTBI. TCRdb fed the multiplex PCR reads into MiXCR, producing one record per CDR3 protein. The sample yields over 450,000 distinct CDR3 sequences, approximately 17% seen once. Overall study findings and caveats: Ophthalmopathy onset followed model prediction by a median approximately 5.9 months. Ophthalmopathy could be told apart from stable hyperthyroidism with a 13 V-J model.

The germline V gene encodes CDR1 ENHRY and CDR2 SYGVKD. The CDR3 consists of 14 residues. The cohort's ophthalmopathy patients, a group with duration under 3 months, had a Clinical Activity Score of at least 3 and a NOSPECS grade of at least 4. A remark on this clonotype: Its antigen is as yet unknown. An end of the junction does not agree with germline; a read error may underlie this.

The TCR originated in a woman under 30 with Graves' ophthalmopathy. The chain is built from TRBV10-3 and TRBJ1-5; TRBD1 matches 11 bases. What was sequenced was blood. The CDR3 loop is CATKRTGGNQLQHF. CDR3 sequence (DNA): TGTGCCACCAAACGGACAGGGGGCAATCAGCTCCAGCATTTT.